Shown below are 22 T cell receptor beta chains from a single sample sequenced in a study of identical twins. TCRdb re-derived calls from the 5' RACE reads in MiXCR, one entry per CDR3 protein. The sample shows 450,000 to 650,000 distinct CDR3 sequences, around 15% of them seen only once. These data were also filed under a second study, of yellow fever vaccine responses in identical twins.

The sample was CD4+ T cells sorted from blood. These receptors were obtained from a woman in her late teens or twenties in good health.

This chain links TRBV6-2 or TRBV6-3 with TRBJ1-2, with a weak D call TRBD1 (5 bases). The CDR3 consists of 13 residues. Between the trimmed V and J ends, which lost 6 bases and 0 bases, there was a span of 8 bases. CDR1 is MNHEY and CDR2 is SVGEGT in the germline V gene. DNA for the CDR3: TGTGCCAGCAGCCGACAGACTAACTATGGCTACACCTTC. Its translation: CASSRQTNYGYTF.

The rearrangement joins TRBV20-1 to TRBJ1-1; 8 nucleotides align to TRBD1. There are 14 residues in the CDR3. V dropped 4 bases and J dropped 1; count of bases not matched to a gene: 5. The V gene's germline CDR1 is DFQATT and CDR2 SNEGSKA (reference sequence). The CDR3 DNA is TGCAGTGCTACGGACAGGGAATCGAACACTGAAGCTTTCTTT. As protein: CSATDRESNTEAFF.

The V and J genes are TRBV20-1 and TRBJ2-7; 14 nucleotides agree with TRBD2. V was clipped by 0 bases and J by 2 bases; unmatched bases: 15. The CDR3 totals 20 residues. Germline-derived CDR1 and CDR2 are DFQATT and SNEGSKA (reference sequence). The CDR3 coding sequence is TGCAGTGCTAGAGACCCAACCGGGACTAGCGGGAGAGGGGCTCCCTACGAGCAGTACTTC. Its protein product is CSARDPTGTSGRGAPYEQYF.

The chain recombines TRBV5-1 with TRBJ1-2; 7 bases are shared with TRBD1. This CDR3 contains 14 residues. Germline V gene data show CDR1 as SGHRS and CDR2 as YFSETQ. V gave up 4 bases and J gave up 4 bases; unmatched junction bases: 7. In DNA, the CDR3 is TGCGCCAGCAGCCCGGGACAGCTTACCTATGGCTACACCTTC. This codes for CASSPGQLTYGYTF. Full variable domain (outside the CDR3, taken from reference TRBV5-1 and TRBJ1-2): KAGVTQTPRYLIKTRGQQVTLSCSPISGHRSVSWYQQTPGQGLQFLFEYFSETQRNKGNFPGRFSGRQFSNSRSEMNVSTLELGDSALYLCASSPGQLTYGYTFGSGTRLTVV.

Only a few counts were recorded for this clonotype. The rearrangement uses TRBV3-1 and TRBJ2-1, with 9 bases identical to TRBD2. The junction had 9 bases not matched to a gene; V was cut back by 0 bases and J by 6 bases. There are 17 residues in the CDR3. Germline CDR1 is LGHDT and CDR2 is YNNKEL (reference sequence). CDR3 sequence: CASSQDAPWRGGNEQFF. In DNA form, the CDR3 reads TGTGCCAGCAGCCAAGATGCCCCCTGGCGGGGGGGCAATGAGCAGTTCTTC.

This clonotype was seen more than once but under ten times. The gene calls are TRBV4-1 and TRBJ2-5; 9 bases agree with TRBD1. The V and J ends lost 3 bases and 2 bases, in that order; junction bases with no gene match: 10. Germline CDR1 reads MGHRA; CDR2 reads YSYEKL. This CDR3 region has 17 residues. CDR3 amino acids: CASSHGTGMFPQETQYF. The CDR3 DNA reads TGCGCCAGCAGCCACGGGACAGGGATGTTTCCACAAGAGACCCAGTACTTC.

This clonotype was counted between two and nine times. The CDR3 DNA is TGTGCCAGCCTTCTTGTCGATACGCAGTATTTT. Translation: CASLLVDTQYF. This chain links TRBV2 with TRBJ2-3; D gene unclear. Trimming took off 8 bases at V and 6 bases at J, with 9 bases between the two ends. The germline CDR1 and CDR2 sequences are SNHLY and FYNNEI. The CDR3 is made up of 11 amino acids.

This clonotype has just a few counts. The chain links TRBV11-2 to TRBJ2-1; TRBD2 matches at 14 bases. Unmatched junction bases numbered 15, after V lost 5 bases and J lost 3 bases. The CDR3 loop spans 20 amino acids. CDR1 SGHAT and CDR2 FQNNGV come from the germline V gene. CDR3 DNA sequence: TGTGCCAGCAGCGCACGCCTCCTTCCGGGACTAGCGGGGGACTACAATGAGCAGTTCTTC. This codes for CASSARLLPGLAGDYNEQFF.

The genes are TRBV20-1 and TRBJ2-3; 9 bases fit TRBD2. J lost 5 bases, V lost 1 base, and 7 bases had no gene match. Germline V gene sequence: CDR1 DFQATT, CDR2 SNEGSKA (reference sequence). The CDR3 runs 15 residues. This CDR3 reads CSARGVSGRLDTQYF. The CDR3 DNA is TGCAGTGCTAGAGGCGTTAGCGGGAGATTAGATACGCAGTATTTT.

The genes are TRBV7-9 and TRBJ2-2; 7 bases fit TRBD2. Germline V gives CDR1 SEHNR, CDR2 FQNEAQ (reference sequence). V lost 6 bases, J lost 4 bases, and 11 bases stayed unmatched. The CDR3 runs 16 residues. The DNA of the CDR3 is TGTGCCAGCAGACCCTCACAGCGGGAAGGCACCGGGGAGCTGTTTTTT. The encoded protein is CASRPSQREGTGELFF.

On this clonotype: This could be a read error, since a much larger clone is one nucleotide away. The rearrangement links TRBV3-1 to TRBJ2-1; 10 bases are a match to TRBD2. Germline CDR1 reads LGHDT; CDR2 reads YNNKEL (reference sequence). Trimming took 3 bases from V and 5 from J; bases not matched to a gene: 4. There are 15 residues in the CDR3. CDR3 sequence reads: CASSHSGGPNNEQFF. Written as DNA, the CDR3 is TGTGCCAGCAGCCATAGCGGGGGGCCAAACAATGAGCAGTTCTTC.

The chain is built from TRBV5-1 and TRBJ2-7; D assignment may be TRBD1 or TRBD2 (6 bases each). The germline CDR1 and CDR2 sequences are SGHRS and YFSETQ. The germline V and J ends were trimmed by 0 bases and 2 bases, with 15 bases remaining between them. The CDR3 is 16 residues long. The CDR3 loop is CASSLGFEGGTYEQYF. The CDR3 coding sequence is TGCGCCAGCAGCTTGGGGTTTGAGGGGGGAACCTACGAGCAGTACTTC.

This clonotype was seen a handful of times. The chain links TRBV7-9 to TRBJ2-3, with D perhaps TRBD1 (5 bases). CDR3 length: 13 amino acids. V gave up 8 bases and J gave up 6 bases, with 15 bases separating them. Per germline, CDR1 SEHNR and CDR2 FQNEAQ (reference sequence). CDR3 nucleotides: TGTGCCAGCCAGTTTAGGGGATTGGATACGCAGTATTTT. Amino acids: CASQFRGLDTQYF.

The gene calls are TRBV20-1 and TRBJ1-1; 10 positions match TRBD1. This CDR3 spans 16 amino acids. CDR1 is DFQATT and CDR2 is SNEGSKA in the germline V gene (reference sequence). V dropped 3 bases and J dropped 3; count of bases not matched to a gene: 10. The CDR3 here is CSASTPGTGVDTEAFF. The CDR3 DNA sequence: TGCAGTGCTAGCACCCCCGGGACAGGGGTGGACACTGAAGCTTTCTTT.

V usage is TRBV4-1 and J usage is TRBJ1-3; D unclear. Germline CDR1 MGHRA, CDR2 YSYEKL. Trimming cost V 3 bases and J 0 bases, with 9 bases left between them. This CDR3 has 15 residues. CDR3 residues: CASSQRTYSGNTIYF. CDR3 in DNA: TGCGCCAGCAGCCAGCGAACTTACTCTGGAAACACCATATATTTT.

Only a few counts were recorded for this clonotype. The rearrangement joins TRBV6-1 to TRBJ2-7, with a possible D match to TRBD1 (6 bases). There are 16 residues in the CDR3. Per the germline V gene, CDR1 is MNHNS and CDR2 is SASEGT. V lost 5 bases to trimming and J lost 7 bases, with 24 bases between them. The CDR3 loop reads CASSPRGPGAAWEQYV. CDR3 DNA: TGTGCCAGCAGTCCCCGAGGGCCAGGGGCCGCTTGGGAGCAGTACGTC.

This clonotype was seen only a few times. The CDR3 here is CASSFLGADTQYF. The DNA for the CDR3 is TGTGCCAGCAGCTTCCTCGGGGCAGATACGCAGTATTTT. The chain links TRBV7-2 to TRBJ2-3, with a tentative D call TRBD2 (5 bases). The CDR3 loop spans 13 amino acids. The germline gives CDR1 SGHTA, CDR2 FQGNSA. V lost 3 bases, J lost 4 bases, and 8 bases lay in between. The whole variable domain, remainder taken from reference TRBV7-2 and TRBJ2-3, is GAGVSQSPSNKVTEKGKDVELRCDPISGHTALYWYRQSLGQGLEFLIYFQGNSAPDKSGLPSDRFSAERTGGSVSTLTIQRTQQEDSAVYLCASSFLGADTQYFGPGTRLTVL.

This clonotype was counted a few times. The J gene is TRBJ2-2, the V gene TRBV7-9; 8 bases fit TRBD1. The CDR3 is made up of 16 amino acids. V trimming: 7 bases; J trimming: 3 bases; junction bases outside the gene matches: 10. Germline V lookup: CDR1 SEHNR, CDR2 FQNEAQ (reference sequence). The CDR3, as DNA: TGTGCCAGCACCTCCGGGACAGGATCGGACACCGGGGAGCTGTTTTTT. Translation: CASTSGTGSDTGELFF.

The CDR3 DNA follows: TGTGCCAGTCGGAAGACAGTCCCTCCCTACGAGCAGTACGTC. This sequence encodes CASRKTVPPYEQYV. The chain combines TRBV6-1 with TRBJ2-7, with D perhaps TRBD1 (5 bases). The V and J ends lost 9 bases and 2 bases respectively, with 17 bases between them. Looked up from germline, CDR1 is MNHNS and CDR2 is SASEGT. The CDR3 consists of 14 residues.

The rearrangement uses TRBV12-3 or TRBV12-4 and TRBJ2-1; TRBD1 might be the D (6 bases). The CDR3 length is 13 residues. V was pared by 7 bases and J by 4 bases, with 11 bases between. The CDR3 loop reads CASTKDRYNEQFF. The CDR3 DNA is TGTGCCAGCACCAAAGACAGGTACAATGAGCAGTTCTTC.

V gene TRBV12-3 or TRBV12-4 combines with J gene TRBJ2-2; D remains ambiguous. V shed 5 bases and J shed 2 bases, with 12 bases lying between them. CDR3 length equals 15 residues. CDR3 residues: CASSPSRPNTGELFF. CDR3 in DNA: TGTGCCAGCAGTCCCTCGAGACCTAACACCGGGGAGCTGTTTTTT.

Here the CDR3 reads CASSPPPGEQSSTDTQYF. CDR3 coding DNA: TGTGCCAGCTCACCCCCTCCGGGGGAGCAGTCTAGCACAGATACGCAGTATTTT. The chain links TRBV18 to TRBJ2-3, with D possibly matching TRBD2 (6 bases). Germline V CDR1 and CDR2: KGHSH, LQKENI. The ends were cut back, 3 bases at V and 0 bases at J, with 19 bases in the middle. CDR3 length: 18 amino acids.